The clone carrying this T cell receptor beta chain turned up a few times. TCRdb's copy holds only in-frame clones and misses some; the assay was immunoSEQ multiplex PCR. The sample consists of about 72,000 clones, roughly 80% of them appearing once. This sample is part of a study of OX40 agonist ivuxolimab in advanced cancers. The source material was CD4+ or CD8+ T cells sorted from blood, sampled in a trial of the OX40 agonist ivuxolimab. The sequence was obtained from an adult with an advanced solid tumor such as melanoma, head and neck, liver or kidney cancer.

CDR3: CSVADRRNTEAFF. The CDR3 DNA follows: TGCAGCGTCGCTGACAGGCGTAACACTGAAGCTTTCTTT. The rearrangement joins TRBV29-1 to TRBJ1-1, with a tentative D call TRBD1 (6 bases). V gave up 6 bases and J gave up 2 bases, with 13 bases separating them. The V gene's germline CDR1 is SQVTM and CDR2 ANQGSEA. The CDR3 contains 13 residues.